The 20 T cell receptor beta chains below come from one sample, sequenced in a study of blood T cells in healthy people across ages. With a J-beta primer mix and a sample-barcoded 5' primer, a second PCR ran roughly 7 to 11 cycles. TCRdb ran MiXCR on the 5' RACE reads and lists one entry per CDR3 protein. The table lists 750,000 to 950,000 distinct CDR3 sequences, roughly 53% of them singletons. The sequenced material came from blood. These receptors were collected from a man older than 75 in good health.

The V gene is TRBV6-5, the J gene TRBJ2-6, with D uncertain. V lost 4 bases and J 0 bases, leaving 7 bases between the germline ends. Germline V gene lookup returns CDR1 MNHEY and CDR2 SVGAGI. This CDR3 has 15 amino acids. CDR3 sequence: CASSSYSSGANVLTF. DNA for the CDR3: TGTGCCAGCAGTTCCTATAGCTCTGGGGCCAACGTCCTGACTTTC.

A word on this clonotype: This may be a read error: a much more frequent sequence differs by one nucleotide. The rearrangement joins TRBV15 to TRBJ2-1; the match to TRBD2 covers 13 bases. The CDR3 runs to 19 residues. In germline, CDR1 is LNHNV, CDR2 YYDKDF (reference sequence). CDR3 sequence (DNA): TGTGCCACCTGCAGAGATAGGCGGAGCTGGGGACTAGCGGGGAATGAGCAGTTCTTC. Amino acids: CATCRDRRSWGLAGNEQFF.

This clonotype has more than one count but fewer than ten. This chain connects TRBV28 to TRBJ2-7; the D is unclear. CDR3 length: 13 residues. Looked up from germline, CDR1 is MDHEN and CDR2 is SYDVKM. V lost 5 bases and J lost 0, with 8 bases in between. The CDR3 nucleotides read TGTGCCAGCAGTAGGGCACCCTCCTACGAGCAGTACTTC. Its protein product is CASSRAPSYEQYF.

The rearrangement joins TRBV6-2 or TRBV6-3 to TRBJ1-5; D is uncertain. Looked up from germline, CDR1 is MNHEY and CDR2 is SVGEGT. The CDR3 is 15 amino acids. Trimming removed 3 bases from V and 5 bases from J, with 14 bases in between. CDR3 bases: TGTGCCAGCAGTTATGTCTGGTTGGGCGATCAGCCCCAGCATTTT. It yields the protein CASSYVWLGDQPQHF.

The chain recombines TRBV6-1 with TRBJ1-1; D not certain. The CDR3 spans 11 residues. Deletions cut 0 bases from V and 8 bases from J, with 4 bases between. Germline values: CDR1 MNHNS, CDR2 SASEGT. Here the CDR3 reads CASSEAREAFF. Written as DNA, the CDR3 is TGTGCCAGCAGTGAAGCCAGGGAAGCTTTCTTT.

The chain recombines TRBV2 with TRBJ1-6; TRBD1 aligns across 9 bases. The CDR3 spans 14 residues. Trimming took 6 bases from V and 11 from J; bases not matched to a gene: 8. The germline gives CDR1 SNHLY, CDR2 FYNNEI. CDR3 region: CASSTGTGSPPLHF. The CDR3 nucleotides read TGTGCCAGCAGCACGGGGACAGGGAGTCCACCCCTCCACTTT. The whole variable domain, filled in from reference TRBV2 and TRBJ1-6, reads EPEVTQTPSHQVTQMGQEVILRCVPISNHLYFYWYRQILGQKVEFLVSFYNNEISEKSEIFDDQFSVERPDGSNFTLKIRSTKLEDSAMYFCASSTGTGSPPLHFGNGTRLTVT.

On this clonotype: At one end, the junction sequence differs from germline, possibly due to a read error. This chain links TRBV6-5 with TRBJ1-5; D not certain. Germline lookup yields CDR1 MNHEY and CDR2 SVGAGI. CDR3 length equals 15 residues. The CDR3 DNA reads as TGTGCCAGCAGTTACTCGAAGTTTAGCAAGCAGCCCCAGCATTTT. Translated: CASSYSKFSKQPQHF.

The V and J genes are TRBV27 and TRBJ2-7, with D perhaps TRBD1 or TRBD2 (5 bases each). V shed 6 bases and J shed 4 bases, with 19 bases lying between them. Per germline, CDR1 MNHEY and CDR2 SMNVEV (reference sequence). The CDR3 consists of 15 residues. The CDR3 loop is CASSPGRVGLYEQYF. CDR3 coding DNA: TGTGCCAGCAGCCCGGGACGTGTGGGGCTATACGAGCAGTACTTC.

The chain is built from TRBV20-1 and TRBJ2-1, with TRBD2 as a possible D gene (6 bases). This CDR3 region has 10 residues. The germline gives CDR1 DFQATT, CDR2 SNEGSKA (reference sequence). The V end lost 5 bases, the J end lost 10 bases, and 9 bases lay between the germline ends. CDR3 DNA: TGCAGTGCTCGGCGGGGCGAGCAGTTCTTC. It codes for CSARRGEQFF.

V is TRBV7-2 and J is TRBJ1-6; TRBD1 aligns across 10 bases. The CDR3 contains 14 residues. The germline V gene has CDR1 SGHTA and CDR2 FQGNSA. The trim removed 7 bases at V and 10 bases at J, leaving 7 bases unmatched. CDR3: CASIRDRGGSPLHF. The CDR3 region has the DNA TGTGCCAGCATCAGGGACAGGGGCGGGTCACCCCTCCACTTT.

This chain uses TRBV29-1 with TRBJ2-5; 10 bases are a match to TRBD2. This CDR3 has 16 amino acids. Germline V gene data show CDR1 as SQVTM and CDR2 as ANQGSEA. V was pared by 5 bases and J by 2 bases, with 11 bases of the junction left unmatched. The CDR3 protein is CSVPPSSGRGQETQYF. The CDR3 coding sequence is TGCAGCGTTCCGCCCTCAAGCGGGAGGGGTCAAGAGACCCAGTACTTC.

The chain combines TRBV12-3 or TRBV12-4 with TRBJ2-7; D is unresolved. V lost 3 bases and J 0 bases, leaving 12 bases between the germline ends. The CDR3 is 15 amino acids. The CDR3 protein is CASSFFRRSSYEQYF. The CDR3 DNA reads as TGTGCCAGCAGTTTTTTCCGTCGGAGCTCCTACGAGCAGTACTTC.

The genes are TRBV7-3 and TRBJ2-1; 12 nucleotides match TRBD2. This CDR3 contains 15 residues. Unmatched junction bases numbered 6, after V lost 4 bases and J lost 8 bases. Looked up from germline, CDR1 is SGHTA and CDR2 is FQGTGA. The CDR3 DNA follows: TGTGCCAGCAGCTCCTGGACTAGCGGGAATGATGAGCAGTTCTTC. Protein: CASSSWTSGNDEQFF. The variable domain in full, with the rest retrieved from reference TRBV7-3 and TRBJ2-1, is GAGVSQTPSNKVTEKGKYVELRCDPISGHTALYWYRQSLGQGPEFLIYFQGTGAADDSGLPNDRFFAVRPEGSVSTLKIQRTERGDSAVYLCASSSWTSGNDEQFFGPGTRLTVL.

This clonotype was recorded only once. The CDR3: CSARGRGLAGGEQFF. The CDR3 bases are TGCAGTGCTAGAGGGCGGGGACTAGCGGGAGGAGAGCAGTTCTTC. The chain uses TRBV20-1 and TRBJ2-1; 15 bases map to TRBD2. The CDR3 loop spans 15 amino acids. Germline assignment: CDR1 DFQATT and CDR2 SNEGSKA (reference sequence). Germline trimming cut 1 base from V and 10 bases from J; bases unmatched to any gene: 5.

This sequence joins TRBV7-2 and TRBJ2-3; 9 bases match TRBD2. CDR3 size: 14 residues. Germline values: CDR1 SGHTA, CDR2 FQGNSA. Trimming cost V 4 bases and J 3 bases; bases outside gene matches: 2. The CDR3 here is CASSSSGKTDTQYF. CDR3 bases: TGTGCCAGCAGCTCTAGCGGGAAAACAGATACGCAGTATTTT.

This clonotype was detected a few times. The V gene is TRBV24-1, the J gene TRBJ2-3; D remains ambiguous. V lost 4 bases to trimming and J lost 14 bases, with 18 bases between them. Germline V gene sequence: CDR1 KGHDR, CDR2 SFDVKD. This CDR3 region has 13 residues. The CDR3 is CATSDPNIAYAYF. CDR3 bases: TGTGCCACCAGTGACCCCAACATCGCATACGCGTATTTT.

This clonotype was detected a few times. The CDR3 loop reads CSARDLRAQETQYF. DNA of the CDR3: TGCAGTGCTAGAGATCTTAGGGCCCAAGAGACCCAGTACTTC. This chain links TRBV20-1 with TRBJ2-5; D is ambiguous. The CDR3 loop spans 14 amino acids. CDR1 is DFQATT and CDR2 is SNEGSKA in the germline V gene (reference sequence). V was clipped by 0 bases and J by 1 base, with 9 bases between them.

This sequence joins TRBV6-5 and TRBJ2-3; tentative D call: TRBD1 (8 bases). The germline V gene encodes CDR1 MNHEY and CDR2 SVGAGI. The CDR3 is 14 amino acids. V was clipped by 6 bases and J by 4 bases, with 14 bases between them. In DNA, the CDR3 is TGTGCCAGCAGAAAACAGGGGGGGGCAGATACGCAGTATTTT. Its translation: CASRKQGGADTQYF.

V gene TRBV10-3 combines with J gene TRBJ2-5; D unresolved. The CDR3 consists of 11 residues. Germline CDR1 ENHRY, CDR2 SYGVKD. The V gene lost 4 bases and the J gene lost 5 bases, with 5 bases spanning the gap. This chain's CDR3 is CAISVGETQYF. The CDR3 coding sequence is TGTGCCATCAGTGTTGGGGAGACCCAGTACTTC.

The CDR3 nucleotides read TGTGCCAGCAGCCAGACTAGTGGGGATACGCAGTATTTT. Protein sequence: CASSQTSGDTQYF. The chain has TRBV9 and TRBJ2-3, with TRBD2 as a possible D gene (6 bases). The germline V and J ends were trimmed by 4 bases and 6 bases, with 12 bases remaining between them. The germline CDR1 and CDR2 sequences are SGDLS and YYNGEE. The CDR3 has 13 amino acids.